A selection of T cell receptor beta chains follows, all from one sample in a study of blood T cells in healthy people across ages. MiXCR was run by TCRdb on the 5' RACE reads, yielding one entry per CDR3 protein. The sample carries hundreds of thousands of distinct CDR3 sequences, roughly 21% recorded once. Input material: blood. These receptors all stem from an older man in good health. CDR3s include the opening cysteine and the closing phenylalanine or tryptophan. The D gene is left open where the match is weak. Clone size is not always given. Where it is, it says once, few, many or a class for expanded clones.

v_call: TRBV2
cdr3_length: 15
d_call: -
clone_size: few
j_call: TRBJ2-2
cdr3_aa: CASSDKGSNTGELFF
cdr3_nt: TGTGCCAGCAGTGATAAAGGGTCGAACACCGGGGAGCTGTTTTTT

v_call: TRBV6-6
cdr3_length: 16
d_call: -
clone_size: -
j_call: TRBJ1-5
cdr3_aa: CASSYSGRPGDQSQHF
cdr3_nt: TGTGCCAGCAGTTACTCGGGACGCCCTGGGGATCAGTCCCAGCATTTT

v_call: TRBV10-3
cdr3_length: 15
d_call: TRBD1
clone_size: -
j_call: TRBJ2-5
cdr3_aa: CAISGRQGFQETQYF
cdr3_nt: TGTGCCATCAGTGGGAGACAGGGTTTCCAAGAGACCCAGTACTTC

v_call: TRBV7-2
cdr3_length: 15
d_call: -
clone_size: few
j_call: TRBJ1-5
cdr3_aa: CASSNNARGNQPQHF
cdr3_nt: TGTGCCAGCAGCAATAACGCGCGAGGCAATCAGCCCCAGCATTTT

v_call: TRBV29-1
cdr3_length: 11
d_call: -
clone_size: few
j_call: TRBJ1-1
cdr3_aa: CSVEGVTEAFF
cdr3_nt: TGCAGCGTTGAGGGGGTTACTGAAGCTTTCTTT

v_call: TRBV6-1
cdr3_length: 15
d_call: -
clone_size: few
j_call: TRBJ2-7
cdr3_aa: CASRPPQGTVYEQYF
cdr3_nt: TGTGCCAGCAGACCACCCCAGGGTACGGTCTACGAGCAGTACTTC

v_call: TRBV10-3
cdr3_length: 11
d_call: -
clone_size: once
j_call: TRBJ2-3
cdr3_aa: CAIGGTDTQYF
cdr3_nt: TGTGCCATCGGGGGCACAGATACGCAGTATTTT

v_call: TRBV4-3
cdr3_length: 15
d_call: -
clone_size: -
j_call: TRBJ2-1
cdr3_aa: CASSQFGSSYNEQFF
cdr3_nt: TGCGCCAGCAGCCAATTCGGGAGTTCCTACAATGAGCAGTTCTTC

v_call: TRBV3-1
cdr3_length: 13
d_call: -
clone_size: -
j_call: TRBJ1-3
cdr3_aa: CASSQDLGNTIYF
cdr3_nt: TGTGCCAGCAGCCAAGACCTTGGAAACACCATATATTTT

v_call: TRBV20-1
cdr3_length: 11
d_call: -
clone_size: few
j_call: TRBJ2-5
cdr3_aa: CSAQDQETQYF
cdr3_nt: TGCAGTGCACAAGACCAAGAGACCCAGTACTTC

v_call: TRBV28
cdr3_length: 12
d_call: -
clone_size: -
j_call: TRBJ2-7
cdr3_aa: CASSLFRYEQYF
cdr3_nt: TGTGCCAGCAGTTTATTTCGGTACGAGCAGTACTTC

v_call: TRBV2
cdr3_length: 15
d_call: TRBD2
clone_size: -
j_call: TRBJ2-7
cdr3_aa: CASSEGAGGSYEQYF
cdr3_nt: TGTGCCAGCAGTGAAGGCGCGGGAGGTTCCTACGAGCAGTACTTC

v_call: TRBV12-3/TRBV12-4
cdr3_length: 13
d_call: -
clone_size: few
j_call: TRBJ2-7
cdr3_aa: CASSFRQTYEQYF
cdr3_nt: TGTGCCAGCAGTTTTCGACAAACCTACGAGCAGTACTTC

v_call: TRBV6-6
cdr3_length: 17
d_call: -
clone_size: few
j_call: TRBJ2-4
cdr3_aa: CASSYSDVRQSVNIQYF
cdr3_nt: TGTGCCAGCAGTTACTCGGATGTAAGACAGAGCGTCAACATTCAGTACTTC

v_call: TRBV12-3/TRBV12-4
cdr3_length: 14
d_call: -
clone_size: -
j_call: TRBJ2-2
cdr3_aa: CASRAGMNTGELFF
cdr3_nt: TGTGCCAGCAGGGCCGGGATGAACACCGGGGAGCTGTTTTTT

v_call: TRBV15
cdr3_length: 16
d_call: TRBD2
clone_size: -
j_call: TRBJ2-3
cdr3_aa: CATSRILAGGGDTQYF
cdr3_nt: TGTGCCACCAGCAGAATTCTAGCGGGAGGCGGAGATACGCAGTATTTT

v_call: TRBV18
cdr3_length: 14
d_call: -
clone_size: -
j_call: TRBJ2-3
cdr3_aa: CANSPTEGTDTQYF
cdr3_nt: TGTGCCAACTCACCAACTGAGGGAACAGATACGCAGTATTTT

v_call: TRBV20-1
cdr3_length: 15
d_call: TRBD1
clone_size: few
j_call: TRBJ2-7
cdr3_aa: CSARLTGTGLNEQYF
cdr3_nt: TGCAGTGCTAGATTAACCGGGACAGGGTTGAACGAGCAGTACTTC

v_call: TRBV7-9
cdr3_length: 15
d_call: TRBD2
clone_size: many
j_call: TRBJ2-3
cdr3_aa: CASSLASGSTDTQYF
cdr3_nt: TGTGCCAGCAGCTTAGCTAGCGGGAGCACAGATACGCAGTATTTT

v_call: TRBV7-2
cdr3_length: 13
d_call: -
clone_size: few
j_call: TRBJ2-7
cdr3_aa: CASSLGSKYEQYF
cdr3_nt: TGTGCCAGCAGCTTAGGGAGCAAATACGAGCAGTACTTC

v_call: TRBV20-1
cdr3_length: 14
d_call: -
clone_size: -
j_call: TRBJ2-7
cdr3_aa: CSARFARGGYEQYF
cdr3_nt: TGCAGTGCTAGATTCGCCAGGGGTGGCTACGAGCAGTACTTC

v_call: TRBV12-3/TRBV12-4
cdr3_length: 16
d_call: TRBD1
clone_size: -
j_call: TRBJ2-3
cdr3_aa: CASRGWDRGRTDTQYF
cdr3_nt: TGTGCCAGCAGGGGATGGGACAGGGGCCGAACAGATACGCAGTATTTT

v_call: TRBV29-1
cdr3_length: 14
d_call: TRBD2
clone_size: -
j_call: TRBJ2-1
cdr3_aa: CSVGRGGPSNEQFF
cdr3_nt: TGCAGCGTTGGTCGGGGAGGGCCCTCCAATGAGCAGTTCTTC

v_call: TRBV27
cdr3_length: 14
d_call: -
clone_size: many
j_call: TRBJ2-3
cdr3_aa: CASSLGRSTDTQYF
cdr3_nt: TGTGCCAGCAGTTTGGGCCGAAGCACAGATACGCAGTATTTT

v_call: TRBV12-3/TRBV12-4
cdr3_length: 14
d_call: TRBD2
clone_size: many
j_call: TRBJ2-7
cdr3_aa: CASSWSGSSYEQYF
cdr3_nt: TGTGCCAGCAGTTGGAGCGGGAGCTCCTACGAGCAGTACTTC

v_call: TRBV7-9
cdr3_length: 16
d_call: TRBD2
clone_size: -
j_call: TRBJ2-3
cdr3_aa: CASSPAGGRVTDTQYF
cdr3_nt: TGTGCCAGCAGCCCAGCGGGCGGGAGGGTCACAGATACGCAGTATTTT

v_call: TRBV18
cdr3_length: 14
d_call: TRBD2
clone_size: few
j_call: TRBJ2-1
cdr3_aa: CAGSPALADNEQFF
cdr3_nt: TGTGCCGGCTCACCCGCACTAGCGGACAATGAGCAGTTCTTC

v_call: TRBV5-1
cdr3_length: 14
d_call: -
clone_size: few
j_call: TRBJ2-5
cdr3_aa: CASSLGLALETQYF
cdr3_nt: TGCGCCAGCAGCCTTGGTTTAGCTTTGGAGACCCAGTACTTC

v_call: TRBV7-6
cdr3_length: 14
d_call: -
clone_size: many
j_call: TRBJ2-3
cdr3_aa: CASSSQIQADTQYF
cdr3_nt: TGTGCCAGCAGCTCACAGATTCAGGCAGATACGCAGTATTTT

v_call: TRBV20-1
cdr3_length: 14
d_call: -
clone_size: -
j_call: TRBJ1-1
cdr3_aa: CSARETGSNTEAFF
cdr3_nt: TGCAGTGCTAGAGAGACGGGGTCTAACACTGAAGCTTTCTTT

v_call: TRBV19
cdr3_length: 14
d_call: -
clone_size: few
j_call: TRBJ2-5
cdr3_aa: CASSIGLNQETQYF
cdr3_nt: TGTGCCAGTAGTATAGGACTGAATCAAGAGACCCAGTACTTC

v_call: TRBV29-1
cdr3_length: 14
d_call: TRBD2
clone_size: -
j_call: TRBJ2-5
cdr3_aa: CSVGPAGVQETQYF
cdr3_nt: TGCAGCGTTGGGCCAGCGGGAGTGCAAGAGACCCAGTACTTC

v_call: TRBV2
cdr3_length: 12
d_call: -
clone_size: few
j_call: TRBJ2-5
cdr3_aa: CASSAGLETQYF
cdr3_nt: TGTGCCAGCAGTGCAGGGTTGGAGACCCAGTACTTC

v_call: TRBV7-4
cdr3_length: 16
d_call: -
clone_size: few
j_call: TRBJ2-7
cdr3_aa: CASRPNLWLSSYEQYF
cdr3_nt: TGTGCCAGCCGCCCCAACCTGTGGCTTTCCTCCTACGAGCAGTACTTC

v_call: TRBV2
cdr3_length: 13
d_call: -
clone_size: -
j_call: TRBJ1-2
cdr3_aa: CATKPFSDYGYTF
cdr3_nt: TGTGCCACCAAGCCTTTTTCGGACTATGGCTACACCTTC

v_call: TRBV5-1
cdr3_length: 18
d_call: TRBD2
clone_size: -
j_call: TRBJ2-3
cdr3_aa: CASSFGGRAGASTDTQYF
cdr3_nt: TGCGCCAGCAGCTTTGGAGGTCGAGCGGGAGCTAGCACAGATACGCAGTATTTT

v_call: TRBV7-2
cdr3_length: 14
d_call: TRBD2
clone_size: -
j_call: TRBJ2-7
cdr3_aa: CASKLAGGSYEQHF
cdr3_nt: TGTGCCAGCAAACTAGCGGGCGGCTCCTACGAGCAGCACTTC

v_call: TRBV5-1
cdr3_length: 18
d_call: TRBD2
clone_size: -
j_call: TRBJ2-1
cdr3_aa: CASSTSGTSVSSYNEQFF
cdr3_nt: TGCGCCAGCAGCACCTCCGGGACTAGCGTAAGCTCCTACAATGAGCAGTTCTTC

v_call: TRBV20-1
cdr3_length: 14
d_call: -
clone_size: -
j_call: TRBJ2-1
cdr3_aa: CSARRNVNYNEQFF
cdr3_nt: TGCAGTGCTCGGAGGAATGTAAATTACAATGAGCAGTTCTTC

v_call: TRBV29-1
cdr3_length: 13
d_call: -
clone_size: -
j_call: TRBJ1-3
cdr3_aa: CSTRTESGNTIYF
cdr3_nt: TGCAGCACCCGAACAGAGTCTGGAAACACCATATATTTT

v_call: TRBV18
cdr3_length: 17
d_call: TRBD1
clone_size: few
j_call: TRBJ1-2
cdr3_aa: CASSVAPGTGGGYGYTF
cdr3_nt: TGTGCCAGCTCAGTCGCCCCCGGGACAGGGGGTGGATATGGCTACACCTTC

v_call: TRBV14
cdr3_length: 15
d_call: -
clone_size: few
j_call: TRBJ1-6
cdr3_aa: CASSQGGLVNSPLHF
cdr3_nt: TGTGCCAGCAGCCAAGGTGGGCTGGTGAATTCACCCCTCCACTTT

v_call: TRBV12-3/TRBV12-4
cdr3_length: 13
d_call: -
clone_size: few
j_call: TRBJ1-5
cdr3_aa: CASSLAGIQPQHF
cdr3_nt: TGTGCCAGCAGTTTAGCAGGGATTCAGCCCCAGCATTTT

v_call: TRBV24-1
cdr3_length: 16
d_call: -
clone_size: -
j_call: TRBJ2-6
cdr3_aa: CATGRDMLTGANVLTF
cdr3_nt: TGTGCCACCGGGCGGGACATGCTGACTGGGGCCAACGTCCTGACTTTC

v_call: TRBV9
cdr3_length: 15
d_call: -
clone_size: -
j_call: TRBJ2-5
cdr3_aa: CASSVELFGWETQYF
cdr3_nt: TGTGCCAGCAGCGTAGAGCTGTTCGGCTGGGAGACCCAGTACTTC

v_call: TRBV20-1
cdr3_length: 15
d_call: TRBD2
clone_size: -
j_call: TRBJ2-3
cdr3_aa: CSARNLAGTTDTQYF
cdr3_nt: TGCAGTGCTAGAAACTTAGCGGGGACCACAGATACGCAGTATTTT

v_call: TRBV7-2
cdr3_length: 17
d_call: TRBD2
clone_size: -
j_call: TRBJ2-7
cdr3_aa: CASSLLSGRDRPYEQYF
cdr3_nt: TGTGCCAGCAGCTTATTAAGTGGGAGGGATCGCCCTTACGAGCAGTACTTC

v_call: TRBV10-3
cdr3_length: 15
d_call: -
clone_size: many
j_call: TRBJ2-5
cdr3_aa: CAITEGLRTGETQYF
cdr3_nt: TGTGCCATCACTGAGGGACTGAGGACGGGAGAGACCCAGTACTTC